This entry concerns a single T cell receptor beta chain. The data originate from a study of neoadjuvant anti-PD-1 for oral cavity cancer. Study as a whole: Non-progressing patients received a fourth nivolumab dose near day 43, then surgery on days 50-56.

The V end was cut by 0 bases, the J end by 1 base, with 16 bases between. CDR1 is SGHRS, CDR2 YFSETQ, per germline. The CDR3 is 17 residues long. The repertoire was sequenced with immunoSEQ multiplex PCR; TCRdb's copy has only in-frame clones and lacks some. The sample comprises some 70,000 clones, approximately 85% of which are singletons, and roughly 3.4% rests with the top ten. Regarding time point: after neoadjuvant nivolumab, at surgical resection. Patients had newly diagnosed, untreated stage II-IVA oral cavity squamous cell carcinoma. Sequenced material: PBMCs, taken after nivolumab (anti-PD-1) treatment. This receptor was taken from a person between 40 and 79 years old with oral cavity squamous cell carcinoma. The chain employs TRBV5-1 and TRBJ1-1, with D unresolved. The CDR3 reads CASSLGGNLNQNTEAFF. CDR3 coding DNA: TGCGCCAGCAGCTTGGGTGGGAATTTAAACCAGAACACTGAAGCTTTCTTT.